The 7 T cell receptor beta chains below all came from one sample that was sequenced in a study of CD4+ T cells in melanoma. Clones were sequenced by immunoSEQ multiplex PCR, and TCRdb holds only the in-frame ones, with some missing. The sample gives 14,000 to 15,000 clones, over 55% of which show up once; 15% is in the top ten. Input material: cells from a culture (not recorded whether cultured in vitro). These receptors were taken from a human donor with melanoma.

The rearrangement links TRBV2 to TRBJ1-2; D perhaps matches TRBD1 (5 bases). V shed 2 bases and J shed 5 bases, with 15 bases lying between them. From germline, CDR1 is SNHLY and CDR2 FYNNEI. The CDR3 has 15 residues. Here the CDR3 reads CASSERGRVLYGYTF. The CDR3, as DNA: TGTGCCAGCAGTGAAAGGGGCCGGGTCCTGTATGGCTACACCTTC.

A few counts support this clone. The chain carries TRBV14 and TRBJ1-5; D not certain. The germline gives CDR1 SGHDN, CDR2 FVKESK. This CDR3 spans 13 amino acids. With 0 bases removed from V and 5 bases from J, the gap between germline ends came to 5 bases. The CDR3 DNA sequence: TGTGCCAGCAGCCAAGATTGGGATCAGCCCCAGCATTTT. Amino acid sequence: CASSQDWDQPQHF. Full variable domain (missing parts from reference TRBV14 and TRBJ1-5): EAGVTQFPSHSVIEKGQTVTLRCDPISGHDNLYWYRRVMGKEIKFLLHFVKESKQDESGMPNNRFLAERTGGTYSTLKVQPAELEDSGVYFCASSQDWDQPQHFGDGTRLSIL.

This chain connects TRBV4-2 to TRBJ2-7; tentatively, D is TRBD1 or TRBD2 (5 bases each). The CDR3 runs 13 residues. Trimming stripped 0 bases from V and 6 bases from J, with 9 bases between. The germline V gene has CDR1 LGHNA and CDR2 YNFKEQ. CDR3 nucleotide sequence: TGTGCCAGCAGCCAAGACACGGGGCCCGAGCAGTACTTC. Translated, it gives CASSQDTGPEQYF.

The chain employs TRBV18 and TRBJ2-5; 12 bases align to TRBD2. This CDR3 contains 18 residues. CDR1 is KGHSH, CDR2 LQKENI, per germline. J was trimmed by 3 bases and V by 3 bases; bases with no gene match: 11. The CDR3 bases are TGTGCCAGCTCACCGACGGGACTAGCGGGCTCCGGGGAAGAGACCCAGTACTTC. Amino acids: CASSPTGLAGSGEETQYF.

The chain combines TRBV10-2 with TRBJ2-2; possible D gene TRBD2, 6 bases. The V and J ends lost 6 bases and 0 bases respectively, with 11 bases between them. Germline lookup yields CDR1 WSHSY and CDR2 SAAADI. The length of the CDR3 is 15 residues. The CDR3 loop is CASRKIAANTGELFF. The CDR3 DNA is TGCGCCAGCAGGAAAATAGCGGCGAACACCGGGGAGCTGTTTTTT.

The chain recombines TRBV7-9 with TRBJ1-4, with 8 bases lining up with TRBD1. CDR3 length: 15 amino acids. Germline V gene sequence: CDR1 SEHNR, CDR2 FQNEAQ (reference sequence). The V gene end was trimmed by 5 bases and the J gene end by 7 bases; junction bases not matched to a gene: 9. As DNA, the CDR3 is TGTGCCAGCAGCCCACAGACAGGGGTCGGTGAAAAACTGTTTTTT. Translated, it gives CASSPQTGVGEKLFF.

The chain combines TRBV7-9 with TRBJ1-4; weak D call: TRBD1 (5 bases). Germline CDR1 and CDR2: SEHNR and FQNEAQ (reference sequence). V gave up 5 bases and J gave up 0 bases, with 13 bases separating them. The CDR3 loop spans 16 amino acids. The CDR3 DNA sequence: TGTGCCAGCAGCGGTAGGGACCTCCCAACTAATGAAAAACTGTTTTTT. Translated: CASSGRDLPTNEKLFF.